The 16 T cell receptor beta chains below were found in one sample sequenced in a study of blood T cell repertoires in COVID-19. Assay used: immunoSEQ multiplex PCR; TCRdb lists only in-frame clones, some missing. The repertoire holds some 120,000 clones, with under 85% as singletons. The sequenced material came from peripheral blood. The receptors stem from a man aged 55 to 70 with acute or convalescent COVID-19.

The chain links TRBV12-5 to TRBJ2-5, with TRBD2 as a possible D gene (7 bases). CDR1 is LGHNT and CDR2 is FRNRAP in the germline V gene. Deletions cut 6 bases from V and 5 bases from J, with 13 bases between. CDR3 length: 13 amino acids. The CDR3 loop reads CASGTEGGETQYF. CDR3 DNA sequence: TGTGCTAGTGGAACCGAGGGGGGGGAGACCCAGTACTTC.

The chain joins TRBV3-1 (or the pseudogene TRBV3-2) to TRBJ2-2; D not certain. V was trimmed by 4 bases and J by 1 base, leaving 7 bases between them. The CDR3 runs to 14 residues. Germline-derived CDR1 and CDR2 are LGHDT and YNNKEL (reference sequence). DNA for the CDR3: TGTGCCAGCAGCCCGACTTGGAACACCGGGGAGCTGTTTTTT. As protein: CASSPTWNTGELFF.

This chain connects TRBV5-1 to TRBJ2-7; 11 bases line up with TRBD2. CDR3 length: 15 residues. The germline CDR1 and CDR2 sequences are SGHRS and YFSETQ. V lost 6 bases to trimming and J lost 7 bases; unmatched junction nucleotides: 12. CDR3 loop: CASTLVAGGPGEQYF. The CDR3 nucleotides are TGCGCCAGCACCCTAGTAGCGGGAGGGCCGGGGGAGCAGTACTTC.

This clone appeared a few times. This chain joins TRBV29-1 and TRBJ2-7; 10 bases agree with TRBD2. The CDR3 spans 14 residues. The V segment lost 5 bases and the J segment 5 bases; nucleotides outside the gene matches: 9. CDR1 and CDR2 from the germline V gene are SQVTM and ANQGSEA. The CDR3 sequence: CSVQGSSGSNEQYF. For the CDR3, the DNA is TGCAGCGTTCAAGGGTCTAGCGGGAGCAACGAGCAGTACTTC.

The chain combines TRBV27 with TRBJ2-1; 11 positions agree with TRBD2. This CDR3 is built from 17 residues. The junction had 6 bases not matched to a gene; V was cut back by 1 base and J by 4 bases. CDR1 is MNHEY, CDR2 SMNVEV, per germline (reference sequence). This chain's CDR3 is CASSLFLAGGLYNEQFF. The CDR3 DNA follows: TGTGCCAGCAGTTTATTTCTAGCGGGAGGACTTTACAATGAGCAGTTCTTC.

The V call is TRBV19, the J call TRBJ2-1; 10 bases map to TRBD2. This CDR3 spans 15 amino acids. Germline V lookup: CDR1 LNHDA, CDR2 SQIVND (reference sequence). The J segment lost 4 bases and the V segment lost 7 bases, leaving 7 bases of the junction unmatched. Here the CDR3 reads CASNKAGGPYNEQFF. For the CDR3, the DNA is TGTGCCAGTAATAAAGCGGGAGGGCCGTACAATGAGCAGTTCTTC.

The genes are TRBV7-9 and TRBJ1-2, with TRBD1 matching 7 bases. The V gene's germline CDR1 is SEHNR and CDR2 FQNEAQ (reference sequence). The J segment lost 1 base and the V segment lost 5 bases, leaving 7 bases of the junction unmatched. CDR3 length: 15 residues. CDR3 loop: CASSPDRAVNYGYTF. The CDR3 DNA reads TGTGCCAGCAGCCCTGACAGGGCTGTTAACTATGGCTACACCTTC.

In DNA, the CDR3 is TGTGCCAGCAGCGTTTTAATAGCGGGAGTTGTTAATGAGCAGTTCTTC. Translated: CASSVLIAGVVNEQFF. The chain has TRBV11-2 and TRBJ2-1, with 9 nucleotides matching TRBD2. This CDR3 is 16 amino acids long. In germline, CDR1 is SGHAT, CDR2 FQNNGV. The junction had 12 bases not matched to a gene; V was cut back by 5 bases and J by 7 bases.

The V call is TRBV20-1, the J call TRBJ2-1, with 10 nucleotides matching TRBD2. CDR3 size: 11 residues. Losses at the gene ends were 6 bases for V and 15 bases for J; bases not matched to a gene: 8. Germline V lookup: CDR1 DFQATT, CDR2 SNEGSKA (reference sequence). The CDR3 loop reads CSAASGSGRFF. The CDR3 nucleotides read TGCAGTGCCGCTAGCGGGAGTGGCCGGTTCTTC.

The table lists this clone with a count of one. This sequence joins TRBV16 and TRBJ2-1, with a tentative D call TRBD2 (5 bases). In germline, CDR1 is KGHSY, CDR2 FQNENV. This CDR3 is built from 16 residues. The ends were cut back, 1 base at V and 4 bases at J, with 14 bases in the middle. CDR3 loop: CASSQLGSLGYNEQFF. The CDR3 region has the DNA TGTGCCAGCAGCCAATTAGGGAGTCTGGGATACAATGAGCAGTTCTTC.

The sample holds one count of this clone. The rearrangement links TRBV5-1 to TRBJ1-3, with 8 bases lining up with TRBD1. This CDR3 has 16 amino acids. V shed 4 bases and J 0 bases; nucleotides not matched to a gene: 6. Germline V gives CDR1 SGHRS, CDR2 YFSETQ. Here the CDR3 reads CASSPGQGFSGNTIYF. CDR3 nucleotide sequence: TGCGCCAGCAGCCCAGGACAGGGCTTCTCTGGAAACACCATATATTTT.

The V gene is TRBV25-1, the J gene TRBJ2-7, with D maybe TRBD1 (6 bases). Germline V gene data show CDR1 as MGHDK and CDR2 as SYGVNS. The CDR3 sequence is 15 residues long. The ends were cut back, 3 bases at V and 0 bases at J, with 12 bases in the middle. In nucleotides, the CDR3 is TGTGCCAGCAGTGACCCCGACAGGAGCTCCTACGAGCAGTACTTC. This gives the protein CASSDPDRSSYEQYF.

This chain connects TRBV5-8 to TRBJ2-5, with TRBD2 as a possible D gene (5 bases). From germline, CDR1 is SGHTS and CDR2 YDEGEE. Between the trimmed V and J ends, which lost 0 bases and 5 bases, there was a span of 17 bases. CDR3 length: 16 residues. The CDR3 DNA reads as TGTGCCAGCAGCTTGGGGTACGGGAACTTGATCGAGACCCAGTACTTC. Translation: CASSLGYGNLIETQYF.

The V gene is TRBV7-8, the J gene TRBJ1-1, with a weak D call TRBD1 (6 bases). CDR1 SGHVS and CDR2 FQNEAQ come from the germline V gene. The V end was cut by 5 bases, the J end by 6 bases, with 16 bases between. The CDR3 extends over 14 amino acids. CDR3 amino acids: CASSPARGPAEAFF. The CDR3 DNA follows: TGTGCCAGCAGCCCAGCGCGGGGGCCCGCTGAAGCTTTCTTT.

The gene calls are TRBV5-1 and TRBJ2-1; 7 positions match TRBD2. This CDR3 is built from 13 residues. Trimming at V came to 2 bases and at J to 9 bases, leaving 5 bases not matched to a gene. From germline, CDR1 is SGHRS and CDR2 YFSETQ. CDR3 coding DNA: TGCGCCAGCAGCTTAGGACTAGATGTTGAGCAGTTCTTC. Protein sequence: CASSLGLDVEQFF.

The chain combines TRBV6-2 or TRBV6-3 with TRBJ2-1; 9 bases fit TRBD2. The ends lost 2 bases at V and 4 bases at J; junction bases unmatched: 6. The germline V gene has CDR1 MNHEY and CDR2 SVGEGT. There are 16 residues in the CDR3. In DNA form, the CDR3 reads TGTGCCAGCAGTTACATGGCGGCGGGAGGGTACAATGAGCAGTTCTTC. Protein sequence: CASSYMAAGGYNEQFF.